One T cell receptor beta chain is described in this entry. This clone was observed once. What this receptor recognizes is not known. Base qualities are not provided; no much larger clone lies one nucleotide away. TCRbeta CDR3 regions were amplified from genomic DNA using the immunoSEQ Assay, a bias-controlled multiplex PCR. Per the source publication's procedure: The number of nucleated cells in each sample was estimated by amplification of reference gene primers within the assay. To quantify the absolute abundance of each unique TCRbeta CDR3 rearrangement, sequence reads were collapsed and filtered. For each sample, productive Simpson clonality was calculated by taking the square root of Simpson's diversity index across productive rearrangements. TCRdb obtained this table from immuneACCESS and retained in-frame rearrangements with V and J assigned. These tables miss some clones; where compared with another copy, unresolved V genes account for less than half of the shortfall, and the remainder is unexplained. That table gives V, J and clone size, and the DNA gave D and trimming. This sample has around 180,000 clones in its table, and approximately 85% of those were observed once. Roughly 9.8% of the sample goes to the ten largest clones.

The data originate from a study of blood T cell repertoires in COVID-19 (dated by TCRdb to 2018 to 2020). At the level of the whole study: Samples covering the acute and convalescent phases of COVID-19 were provided by collaborators in the United States, Italy and Spain. The prospective study material was composed of cDNA or gDNA derived from T cells, B-cell-depleted T cells, or PBMCs. The dataset comprised deeply sampled blood TCRbeta repertoires from subjects exposed to, actively infected with, or recovered from COVID-19. The repertoires were released in a freely available public database intended as a resource for research on the immune response to SARS-CoV-2. Samples were obtained from the ongoing ImmuneRACE study (first 160 participants) and from 950 to 1,500 subjects provided by 6 global collaborators. Sample metadata almost always included a de-identified subject ID, COVID-19 status, age in years and sex. Where available, HLA class I and class II types were taken from metadata supplied by the sample provider and were not determined by assay-based typing.

The CDR1 and CDR2 encoded by the germline V gene (reference sequence) are GTSNPN and SVGIG. Including the terminal cysteine and phenylalanine, the CDR3 comprises 13 residues. Just CDR3 DNA is preserved here, 39 bases in frame from base 1. V is reduced by 5 bases and J by 2 bases, leaving a spacing of 7 bases between them. The study at large found these results: The amount of clinical and demographic metadata varied by source and participant and was provided uncurated.

Whole blood was collected in K2EDTA tubes by collaborating institutions according to the institutions' own protocols. For TCRbeta analysis, collaborators shipped samples in one of three forms: frozen whole blood, isolated PBMCs, or DNA extracted from either of those sample types. This receptor chain uses TRBV30 and TRBJ2-6; the D gene cannot be resolved reliably. Source material: peripheral blood. This TCR came from a human donor with active or convalescent COVID-19. The donor label of this sample is uncertain. The nucleotide sequence is given as TGTGCCTGGTCTCAGGCTGGGGCCAACGTCCTGACTTTC. Its translation is CAWSQAGANVLTF.